Listed below are T cell receptor beta chains from one sample, sequenced in a study of T-cell memory formation after mild COVID-19. Each CDR3 protein gets one entry after TCRdb re-called the 5' RACE reads with MiXCR. The sample has some 97,000 distinct CDR3 sequences, around 10% seen once. Source material: PBMCs or a T cell subset sorted from them (not recorded which). The receptors were gathered from a man aged 18 to 30 who had mild COVID-19 (a few samples of this study predate the infection). Cell type and time point are not known. CDR3s include the opening cysteine and the closing phenylalanine or tryptophan. A D gene is named only where the DNA matches it firmly. Size is stated for part of the rows, as once, few or many counts, or as a class when the clone is expanded.

v_gene,abundance,j_gene,d_gene,CDR3nt,CDR3aa
TRBV3-1,few,TRBJ2-7,TRBD1,TGTGCCAGCACCTCGGGCAGGGGGCTCTACGAGCAGTACTTC,CASTSGRGLYEQYF
TRBV7-8,.,TRBJ2-4,.,TGTGCCAGCAGCTTAGTAGCGGTGACAGAACTAGCCAAAAACATTCAGTACTTC,CASSLVAVTELAKNIQYF
TRBV7-4,few,TRBJ2-1,.,TGTGCCAGCAGCTTGGGGACGGGGACCTACAATGAGCAGTTCTTC,CASSLGTGTYNEQFF
TRBV7-8,.,TRBJ2-4,TRBD1,TGTGCCAGCAGAAACAGGGGAAGCGACATTCAGTACTTC,CASRNRGSDIQYF
TRBV5-1,few,TRBJ2-3,TRBD2,TGCGCCAGCAGCCCGTCGACTAGCGGGGGGGCCACAGATACGCAGTATTTT,CASSPSTSGGATDTQYF
TRBV6-2/TRBV6-3,.,TRBJ2-7,.,TGTGCCACCCTGGGACCCCCCGCCGAGCAGTACTTC,CATLGPPAEQYF
TRBV12-3/TRBV12-4,.,TRBJ2-4,.,TGTGCCAGCAGCCCCGGGGGGCACATTCAGTACTTC,CASSPGGHIQYF
TRBV20-1,many,TRBJ2-5,TRBD1,TGCAGTGCTGGGGACAGGGGTCAGCCGTCGGAGACCCAGTACTTC,CSAGDRGQPSETQYF
TRBV12-3/TRBV12-4,many,TRBJ2-1,TRBD1,TGTGCCAGCGGGACAGGGGGGAATGAGCAGTTCTTC,CASGTGGNEQFF
TRBV7-2,.,TRBJ1-2,.,TGTGCCAGCAGCTTTAGAGGGGGGGCAGGGTACAAGGACTATGGCTACACCTTC,CASSFRGGAGYKDYGYTF
TRBV6-5,.,TRBJ2-3,.,TGTGCCAGCAGTTATAGGCGGGCGAGATCAGATACGCAGTATTTT,CASSYRRARSDTQYF
TRBV29-1,few,TRBJ2-3,.,TGCAGCGTTGTCCCCGAGAGCACAGATACGCAGTATTTT,CSVVPESTDTQYF
TRBV20-1,few,TRBJ1-2,TRBD1,TGCAGTGCTCGGGACAGCTTTATCAATGGCTACACCTTC,CSARDSFINGYTF
TRBV5-1,many,TRBJ2-1,TRBD2,TGCGCCAGCAGCCCAGCAGGTAGCGGGGCCAGCCTTTACAATGAGCAGTTCTTC,CASSPAGSGASLYNEQFF
TRBV12-3/TRBV12-4,few,TRBJ2-2,TRBD1,TGTGCCAGCAGTCCTCCGGGACAGGGCGAGCTGTTTTTT,CASSPPGQGELFF
TRBV10-3,few,TRBJ1-1,TRBD1,TGTGCCATCAGTCCCGGACAGGGGGTGACTGAAGCTTTCTTT,CAISPGQGVTEAFF
TRBV6-6,.,TRBJ2-7,.,TGTGCCAGCACCTCCGGCGGATTCGAGCAGTACTTC,CASTSGGFEQYF
TRBV10-2,.,TRBJ2-5,.,TGCGCCAGCAGGAAGGGTCTAGTGTCAGAGACCCAGTACTTC,CASRKGLVSETQYF
TRBV7-2,many,TRBJ2-2,.,TGTGCCAGCAGCTTGGGACCCGGGGAGCTGTTTTTT,CASSLGPGELFF
TRBV6-2/TRBV6-3,.,TRBJ1-1,TRBD1,TGTGCCAGCAGTTACTACAGGGGATTGAACACTGAAGCTTTCTTT,CASSYYRGLNTEAFF
TRBV3-1,.,TRBJ1-2,.,TGTGCCAGCAGCCATAGGGGGGTAGTCGTTGGCTACACCTTC,CASSHRGVVVGYTF
TRBV29-1,few,TRBJ2-5,.,TGCAGCGTTGAGTGGACCCAAGAGACCCAGTACTTC,CSVEWTQETQYF
TRBV11-2,.,TRBJ2-5,.,TGTGCCAGCAGCTCTTGGACCCAACAAGAGACCCAGTACTTC,CASSSWTQQETQYF
TRBV7-8,many,TRBJ2-5,.,TGTGCCAGCAGCCCAACTAGTGGTGAGACCCAGTACTTC,CASSPTSGETQYF
TRBV20-1,.,TRBJ1-1,.,TGCAGTGCTTCGAGGGGCCTGGTTACTGAAGCTTTCTTT,CSASRGLVTEAFF
TRBV2,.,TRBJ2-7,.,TGTGCCAGCAGTGACCCGTTGGAGGTCGAGCAGTACTTC,CASSDPLEVEQYF
TRBV7-6,few,TRBJ1-1,.,TGTGCCAGCACCGCCCCGAAGACAGGGAACACTGAAGCTTTCTTT,CASTAPKTGNTEAFF
TRBV5-1,many,TRBJ2-3,TRBD2,TGCGCCAGCAGGTCACCGAGGACTAGCGGCACAGATACGCAGTATTTT,CASRSPRTSGTDTQYF
TRBV7-9,.,TRBJ2-1,TRBD1,TGTGCCAGCAGCCAGACCGGGACAGGGATCGGCAATGAGCAGTTCTTC,CASSQTGTGIGNEQFF
TRBV29-1,once,TRBJ1-1,.,TGCAGCGGCGCCTTATTCACTGAAGCTTTCTTT,CSGALFTEAFF
TRBV12-3/TRBV12-4,many,TRBJ2-7,.,TGTGCCAGCAGTGTCGGGACAACTTCCGGGTCCGAGCAGTACTTC,CASSVGTTSGSEQYF